The T cell receptor (beta chain) described here comes from a study of T cell responses to AZD1222 COVID-19 vaccine. Background on the study: Timing groups of about 4 and about 12 weeks for second doses were pooled. Whole-study results and caveats: Only six people who got AZD1222 tested seropositive at baseline.

Concerning this clone itself: The antigen is unknown.

Assay used: immunoSEQ multiplex PCR; TCRdb lists only in-frame clones, some missing. This table holds 150,000 to 200,000 clones, approximately 90% found once. Trimming left V 4 bases short and J 2 bases short, with 13 bases between. The CDR3 runs 14 residues. The germline gives CDR1 SGHRS, CDR2 YFSETQ. This clonotype was obtained from an adult in good health. The V gene is TRBV5-1, the J gene TRBJ2-7, with D tentatively TRBD1 (6 bases). Sample: peripheral blood, taken on day 0 of AZD1222 vaccination. The CDR3 sequence: CASSPGDGTYEQYF. In DNA, the CDR3 is TGCGCCAGCAGCCCAGGGGACGGCACCTACGAGCAGTACTTC.